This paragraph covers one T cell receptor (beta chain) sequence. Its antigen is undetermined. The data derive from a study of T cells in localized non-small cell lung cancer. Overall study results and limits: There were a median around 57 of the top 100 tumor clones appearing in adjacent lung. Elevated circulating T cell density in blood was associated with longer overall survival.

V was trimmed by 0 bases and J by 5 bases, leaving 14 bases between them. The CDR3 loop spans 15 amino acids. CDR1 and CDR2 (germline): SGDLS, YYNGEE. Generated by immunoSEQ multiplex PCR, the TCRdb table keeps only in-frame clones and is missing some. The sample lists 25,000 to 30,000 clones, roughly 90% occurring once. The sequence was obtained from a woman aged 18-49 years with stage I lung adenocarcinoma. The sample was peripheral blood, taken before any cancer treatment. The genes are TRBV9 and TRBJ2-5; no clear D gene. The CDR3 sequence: CASSVGSRTIETQYF. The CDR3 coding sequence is TGTGCCAGCAGCGTAGGATCCAGAACTATTGAGACCCAGTACTTC. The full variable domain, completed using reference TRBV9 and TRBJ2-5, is DSGVTQTPKHLITATGQRVTLRCSPRSGDLSVYWYQQSLDQGLQFLIQYYNGEERAKGNILERFSAQQFPDLHSELNLSSLELGDSALYFCASSVGSRTIETQYFGPGTRLLVL.